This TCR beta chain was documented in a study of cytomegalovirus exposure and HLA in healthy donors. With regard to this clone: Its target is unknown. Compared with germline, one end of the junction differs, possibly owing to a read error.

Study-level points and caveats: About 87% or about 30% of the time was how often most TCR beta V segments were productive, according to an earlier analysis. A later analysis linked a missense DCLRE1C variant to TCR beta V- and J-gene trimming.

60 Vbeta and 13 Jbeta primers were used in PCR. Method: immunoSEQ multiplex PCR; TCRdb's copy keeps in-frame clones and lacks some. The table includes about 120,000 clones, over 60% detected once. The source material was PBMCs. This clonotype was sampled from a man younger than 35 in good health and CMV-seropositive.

The CDR3 nucleotides are TGTGCCAGCAGCCCAAAACGACAGGGCCGTAGCTCTGGGGCCAACGGCCTGACTTTC. Its protein is CASSPKRQGRSSGANGLTF. The chain carries TRBV7-8 and TRBJ2-6, with 7 bases that match TRBD1. The CDR3 is made up of 19 amino acids. CDR1 and CDR2 (germline): SGHVS, FQNEAQ.